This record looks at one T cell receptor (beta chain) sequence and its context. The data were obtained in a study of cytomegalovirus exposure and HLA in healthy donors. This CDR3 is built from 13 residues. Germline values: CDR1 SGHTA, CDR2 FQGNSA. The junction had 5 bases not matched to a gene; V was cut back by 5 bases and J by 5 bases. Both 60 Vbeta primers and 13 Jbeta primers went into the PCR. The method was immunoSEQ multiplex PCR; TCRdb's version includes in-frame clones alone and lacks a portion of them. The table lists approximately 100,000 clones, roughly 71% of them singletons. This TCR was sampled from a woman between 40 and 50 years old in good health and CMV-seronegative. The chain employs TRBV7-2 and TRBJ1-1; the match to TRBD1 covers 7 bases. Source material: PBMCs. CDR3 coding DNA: TGTGCCAGCAGCCCACAGGGGTGGACTGAAGCTTTCTTT. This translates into CASSPQGWTEAFF. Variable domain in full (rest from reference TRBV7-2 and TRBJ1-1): GAGVSQSPSNKVTEKGKDVELRCDPISGHTALYWYRQSLGQGLEFLIYFQGNSAPDKSGLPSDRFSAERTGGSVSTLTIQRTQQEDSAVYLCASSPQGWTEAFFGQGTRLTVV.